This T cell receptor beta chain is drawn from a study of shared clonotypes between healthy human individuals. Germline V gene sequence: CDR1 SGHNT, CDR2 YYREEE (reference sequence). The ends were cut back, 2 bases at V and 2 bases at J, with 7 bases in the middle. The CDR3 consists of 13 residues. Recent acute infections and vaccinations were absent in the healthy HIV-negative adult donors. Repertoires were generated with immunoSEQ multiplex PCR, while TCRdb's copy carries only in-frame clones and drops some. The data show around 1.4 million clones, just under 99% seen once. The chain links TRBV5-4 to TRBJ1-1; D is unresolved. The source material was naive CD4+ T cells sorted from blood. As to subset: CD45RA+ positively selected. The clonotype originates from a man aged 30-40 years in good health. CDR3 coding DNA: TGTGCCAGCAGCTTTGACACAAACACTGAAGCTTTCTTT. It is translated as CASSFDTNTEAFF.